This TCR beta chain was documented in a study of shared clonotypes between healthy human individuals. As for the study in general: CD4 naive and CD4 memory each took three plates per donor, while CD8 naive took two and CD8 memory one.

With 0 bases clipped from V and 9 bases from J, the junction kept 14 bases outside the gene matches. CDR3 size: 17 residues. Per the germline V gene, CDR1 is SGHNT and CDR2 is YYREEE (reference sequence). The repertoire was sequenced with immunoSEQ multiplex PCR; TCRdb's copy has only in-frame clones and lacks some. Of hundreds of thousands of clones listed, roughly 94% are singletons. This clone was observed a single time. Naive CD8 cells were CD45RO-negative, positively selected for CCR7, excluding terminally differentiated effector memory CD45RA+ cells. Sequencing was carried out using naive CD8+ T cells sorted from blood. This chain connects TRBV5-4 to TRBJ2-1; 8 positions match TRBD1. The receptor was isolated from a man aged 30 to 45 in good health. CDR3: CASSLGPLTGAAGEQFF. CDR3 bases: TGTGCCAGCAGCTTGGGCCCTCTGACAGGGGCCGCGGGTGAGCAGTTCTTC.